A single sample gave rise to the 15 T cell receptor beta chains below, sequenced in a study of cytotoxic CD8 clonotypes in ibrutinib-treated CLL. Only in-frame clones appear in the TCRdb table, and some are missing; sequencing was by immunoSEQ multiplex PCR. This repertoire shows around 250,000 clones, under 75% found once; its top ten account for 15%. The sequences come from PBMCs, collected after 24 months of ibrutinib treatment. The receptor source for this set is a human donor with chronic lymphocytic leukemia.

The J gene is TRBJ2-7, the V gene TRBV6-6; D is possibly TRBD2 (5 bases). V was clipped by 2 bases and J by 5 bases, with 10 bases between them. The CDR3 has 13 residues. In germline, CDR1 is MNHNY, CDR2 SVGAGI (reference sequence). The CDR3: CASSYPGWDEQYF. CDR3 sequence (DNA): TGTGCCAGCAGTTACCCGGGGTGGGACGAGCAGTACTTC.

The chain couples TRBV29-1 to TRBJ1-3, with TRBD1 identical over 11 bases. CDR1 and CDR2 (germline): SQVTM, ANQGSEA. The J segment lost 3 bases and the V segment lost 6 bases, leaving 10 bases of the junction unmatched. This CDR3 is 16 amino acids long. The CDR3, as DNA: TGCAGCGTGTTAGGGGCCGGGACAGGGGGTGGAAACACCATATATTTT. Residues: CSVLGAGTGGGNTIYF.

The rearrangement links TRBV2 to TRBJ2-7; D is unresolved. Trimming took off 4 bases at V and 7 bases at J, with 14 bases between the two ends. The germline V gene has CDR1 SNHLY and CDR2 FYNNEI. CDR3 length: 13 residues. This CDR3 reads CASSGAKVGEQYF. Written as DNA, the CDR3 is TGTGCCAGCAGTGGTGCCAAGGTGGGGGAGCAGTACTTC.

The V gene is TRBV9, the J gene TRBJ2-3; D remains unclear. This CDR3 is 16 amino acids long. The V end lost 1 base, the J end lost 2 bases, and 14 bases lay between the germline ends. Germline assignment: CDR1 SGDLS and CDR2 YYNGEE. This CDR3 is CASSVSPNIYTDTQYF. The CDR3 DNA follows: TGTGCCAGCAGCGTAAGTCCGAACATCTACACAGATACGCAGTATTTT.

J is TRBJ2-1 and V is TRBV30; 11 bases are shared with TRBD2. CDR1 is GTSNPN, CDR2 SVGIG, per germline (reference sequence). The CDR3 sequence is 14 residues long. The trim removed 4 bases at V and 7 bases at J, leaving 6 bases unmatched. The CDR3 coding sequence is TGTGCCTGGATTAGCGGGAGGGCGGGGAATGAGCAGTTCTTC. Residues: CAWISGRAGNEQFF.

The rearrangement uses TRBV28 and TRBJ2-7, with D perhaps TRBD2 (5 bases). Germline lookup yields CDR1 MDHEN and CDR2 SYDVKM. V gave up 5 bases and J gave up 3 bases, with 14 bases separating them. The CDR3 loop spans 14 amino acids. The CDR3 bases are TGTGCCAGCAGTACCACGGGGTCGTACTACGAGCAGTACTTC. Protein: CASSTTGSYYEQYF.

Regarding this clone: Compared with germline, one end of the junction differs, possibly owing to a read error. The rearrangement uses TRBV7-7 and TRBJ2-3; D remains ambiguous. The CDR3 consists of 14 residues. Germline values: CDR1 SSHAT, CDR2 FNYEAQ (reference sequence). This CDR3 reads CASSSSAFTDTQYF. DNA of the CDR3: TGTGCTAGCAGCTCCTCGGCATTCACAGATACGCAGTATTTT.

The J gene is TRBJ2-7, the V gene TRBV19; the D is unclear. V lost 3 bases and J lost 4, with 4 bases in between. This CDR3 region has 11 residues. Per germline, CDR1 LNHDA and CDR2 SQIVND (reference sequence). The CDR3 sequence is CASSIEYEQYF. CDR3 in DNA: TGTGCCAGTAGTATTGAGTACGAGCAGTACTTC.

The chain combines TRBV28 with TRBJ2-2; D is possibly TRBD2 (5 bases). The CDR3 is 13 residues long. Germline V gives CDR1 MDHEN, CDR2 SYDVKM. V lost 2 bases and J 7 bases, leaving 8 bases between the germline ends. The CDR3 spells CASSLLRDGELFF. CDR3 in DNA: TGTGCCAGCAGTTTACTACGGGACGGGGAGCTGTTTTTT.

The chain has TRBV28 and TRBJ2-7; TRBD2 agrees at 10 bases. This CDR3 region has 16 residues. V lost 8 bases, J lost 0 bases, and 10 bases stayed unmatched. Germline assignment: CDR1 MDHEN and CDR2 SYDVKM. The CDR3 region is CASGAGLADYSYEQYF. The CDR3 DNA follows: TGTGCCAGCGGGGCCGGACTAGCGGATTACTCCTACGAGCAGTACTTC. The complete variable domain, with remaining parts taken from reference TRBV28 and TRBJ2-7, reads DVKVTQSSRYLVKRTGEKVFLECVQDMDHENMFWYRQDPGLGLRLIYFSYDVKMKEKGDIPEGYSVSREKKERFSLILESASTNQTSMYLCASGAGLADYSYEQYFGPGTRLTVT.

V gene TRBV6-6 combines with J gene TRBJ2-2; 8 bases agree with TRBD1. With 2 bases clipped from V and 1 base from J, the junction kept 0 bases outside the gene matches. Germline lookup yields CDR1 MNHNY and CDR2 SVGAGI (reference sequence). The CDR3 spans 15 residues. CDR3 DNA: TGTGCCAGCAGTTACGGGACAGGGAACACCGGGGAGCTGTTTTTT. This translates into CASSYGTGNTGELFF.

There are a few counts of this clone. The rearrangement links TRBV27 to TRBJ1-1; D is ambiguous. This CDR3 region has 13 residues. CDR1 MNHEY and CDR2 SMNVEV come from the germline V gene (reference sequence). Deletions cut 6 bases from V and 7 bases from J, with 15 bases between. The CDR3 protein is CASRAGLTIEAFF. In nucleotides, the CDR3 is TGTGCCAGCAGGGCTGGACTGACGATTGAAGCTTTCTTT.

This sequence joins TRBV7-3 and TRBJ2-6; TRBD1 is a possible D gene (6 bases). Per germline, CDR1 SGHTA and CDR2 FQGTGA. There are 16 residues in the CDR3. Trimming cost V 2 bases and J 0 bases, with 8 bases left between them. The CDR3 region has the DNA TGTGCCAGCAGCTTACAGGGGACCTCTGGGGCCAACGTCCTGACTTTC. Amino acid sequence: CASSLQGTSGANVLTF. Full variable domain (remainder filled in from reference TRBV7-3 and TRBJ2-6): GAGVSQTPSNKVTEKGKYVELRCDPISGHTALYWYRQSLGQGPEFLIYFQGTGAADDSGLPNDRFFAVRPEGSVSTLKIQRTERGDSAVYLCASSLQGTSGANVLTFGAGSRLTVL.

The V call is TRBV28, the J call TRBJ2-4; D is unclear. CDR1 and CDR2 from the germline V gene are MDHEN and SYDVKM. Trimming pared 3 bases from V and 0 bases from J, leaving 12 bases between. This CDR3 is 16 amino acids long. CDR3 coding DNA: TGTGCCAGCAGTTTGAGAGGAACACTAGCCAAAAACATTCAGTACTTC. Translating gives CASSLRGTLAKNIQYF.

J is TRBJ2-7 and V is TRBV15; D gene unclear. Germline V gives CDR1 LNHNV, CDR2 YYDKDF (reference sequence). With 1 base removed from V and 2 bases from J, the gap between germline ends came to 9 bases. The CDR3 is 14 residues long. For the CDR3, the DNA is TGTGCCACCAGCAGAGGAACGAGTACCTACGAGCAGTACTTC. It is translated as CATSRGTSTYEQYF. The full variable domain, completed using reference TRBV15 and TRBJ2-7, is DAMVIQNPRYQVTQFGKPVTLSCSQTLNHNVMYWYQQKSSQAPKLLFHYYDKDFNNEADTPDNFQSRRPNTSFCFLDIRSPGLGDTAMYLCATSRGTSTYEQYFGPGTRLTVT.